These 21 T cell receptor beta chains came from one sample sequenced in a study of control samples from healthy donors and cancer patients (dated by TCRdb to the early 2020s). Library preparation was by the immunoSEQ multiplex PCR assay. Entries here come from immuneACCESS through TCRdb and include only in-frame sequences with V and J called. Some clones fail to appear in such tables; in the studies checked, an unresolved V gene covers under half of the shortfall, and the cause of the remainder is unknown. The sample includes about 150,000 clones, with roughly 92% observed a single time. Approximately 2.5% of the sample goes to the ten largest clones. The sample comprised blood. The receptor set was obtained from a man in his forties or fifties in good health.

The rearrangement uses TRBV5-4 and TRBJ2-7, with 9 bases matching TRBD2. Germline assignment: CDR1 SGHNT and CDR2 YYREEE (reference sequence). The CDR3 is 15 amino acids. V was pared by 6 bases and J by 4 bases, with 11 bases of the junction left unmatched. The CDR3 DNA sequence: TGTGCCAGCACCCCCGGGGTAGCGGGAGTATACGAGCAGTACTTC. It encodes CASTPGVAGVYEQYF.

The chain has TRBV13 and TRBJ2-5; 7 nucleotides agree with TRBD1. Trimming cost V 4 bases and J 2 bases; bases outside gene matches: 4. This CDR3 region has 14 residues. Germline V CDR1 and CDR2: PRHDT, FYEKMQ (reference sequence). The CDR3 reads CASSSRTGQETQYF. The CDR3 DNA reads TGTGCCAGCAGCTCTCGGACAGGTCAAGAGACCCAGTACTTC.

The chain recombines TRBV19 with TRBJ1-1; D gene unclear. The V and J ends lost 0 bases and 6 bases respectively, with 11 bases between them. The CDR3 has 14 amino acids. The germline gives CDR1 LNHDA, CDR2 SQIVND (reference sequence). CDR3 nucleotide sequence: TGTGCCAGTAGTATAGATCCCGGCGGCGCTGAAGCTTTCTTT. As protein: CASSIDPGGAEAFF.

The chain links TRBV18 to TRBJ2-2; 7 positions match TRBD2. The CDR3 runs 13 residues. V was clipped by 2 bases and J by 6 bases; unmatched bases: 0. From germline, CDR1 is KGHSH and CDR2 LQKENI. Here the CDR3 reads CASSPGLAGELFF. The CDR3 DNA follows: TGTGCCAGCTCACCAGGACTAGCCGGGGAGCTGTTTTTT.

The gene calls are TRBV28 and TRBJ2-7, with D hard to call. This CDR3 has 14 residues. Germline V gene data show CDR1 as MDHEN and CDR2 as SYDVKM. Trimming took off 7 bases at V and 2 bases at J, with 15 bases between the two ends. The CDR3 region is CASTLAVSTYEQYF. The CDR3, as DNA: TGTGCCAGCACATTAGCCGTGTCAACCTACGAGCAGTACTTC.

V is TRBV19 and J is TRBJ2-5, with D perhaps TRBD2 (5 bases). The CDR3 is made up of 13 amino acids. In germline, CDR1 is LNHDA, CDR2 SQIVND (reference sequence). Trimming took off 7 bases at V and 4 bases at J, with 13 bases between the two ends. CDR3 nucleotide sequence: TGTGCCAGTACCAACCGGGATCCAGAGACCCAGTACTTC. Protein product: CASTNRDPETQYF.

This rearrangement joins TRBV7-3 to TRBJ2-2; 10 positions agree with TRBD1. CDR1 is SGHTA and CDR2 is FQGTGA in the germline V gene. With 5 bases clipped from V and 5 bases from J, the junction kept 5 bases outside the gene matches. CDR3 length equals 15 residues. Written as DNA, the CDR3 is TGTGCCAGCAGCCTAGGACAGGGGGGTACCGGGGAGCTGTTTTTT. Translation: CASSLGQGGTGELFF.

The DNA for the CDR3 is TGTGCCAGCAGTTTTGGAGGCCACAAAAATGAGCAGTTCTTC. Translating it yields CASSFGGHKNEQFF. The J gene is TRBJ2-1, the V gene TRBV6-5; possible D gene TRBD2, 5 bases. CDR1 is MNHEY and CDR2 is SVGAGI in the germline V gene. Trimming left V 4 bases short and J 7 bases short, with 14 bases between. This CDR3 comprises 14 residues.

The chain has TRBV18 and TRBJ1-1, with a weak D call TRBD1 (5 bases). The CDR3 length is 16 residues. The germline gives CDR1 KGHSH, CDR2 LQKENI. The V and J ends lost 2 bases and 1 base respectively, with 14 bases between them. CDR3 amino acids: CASSPVPSGGNTEAFF. CDR3 in DNA: TGTGCCAGCTCACCAGTTCCATCCGGGGGGAACACTGAAGCTTTCTTT.

The chain carries TRBV5-1 and TRBJ2-7, with unresolved D. The germline V gene has CDR1 SGHRS and CDR2 YFSETQ. The CDR3 extends over 14 amino acids. Deletions cut 1 base from V and 1 base from J, with 9 bases between. CDR3: CASSLSSLSYEQYF. CDR3 DNA: TGCGCCAGCAGCTTGAGCAGTCTATCCTACGAGCAGTACTTC.

The chain links TRBV28 to TRBJ1-2; maybe TRBD1 (6 bases). Per the germline V gene, CDR1 is MDHEN and CDR2 is SYDVKM. V shed 5 bases and J shed 6 bases, with 16 bases lying between them. This CDR3 region has 14 residues. The chain's CDR3 is CASSATGYVDGYTF. The DNA for the CDR3 is TGTGCCAGCAGTGCTACAGGGTATGTGGATGGCTACACCTTC.

For the CDR3, the DNA is TGTGCCAGCAGCTTAGCGCTGTTTGGCAGGGGTAGAAGTTCACCCCTCCACTTT. Protein product: CASSLALFGRGRSSPLHF. This chain links TRBV7-9 with TRBJ1-6, with D possibly being TRBD1 (6 bases). CDR1 is SEHNR, CDR2 FQNEAQ, per germline (reference sequence). This CDR3 comprises 18 residues. V shed 0 bases and J shed 9 bases, with 21 bases lying between them. Complete variable domain (other parts from reference TRBV7-9 and TRBJ1-6): DTGVSQNPRHKITKRGQNVTFRCDPISEHNRLYWYRQTLGQGPEFLTYFQNEAQLEKSRLLSDRFSAERPKGSFSTLEIQRTEQGDSAMYLCASSLALFGRGRSSPLHFGNGTRLTVT.

The CDR3 loop reads CASSLGGATHNEQFF. The CDR3 nucleotides are TGTGCCAGCAGCTTAGGTGGAGCGACCCATAATGAGCAGTTCTTC. The J gene is TRBJ2-1, the V gene TRBV11-3, with D hard to call. Germline-derived CDR1 and CDR2 are SGHNT and YENEEA. The CDR3 covers 15 residues. Trimming pared 1 base from V and 7 bases from J, leaving 14 bases between. The whole variable domain, remainder taken from reference TRBV11-3 and TRBJ2-1, is EAGVVQSPRYKIIEKKQPVAFWCNPISGHNTLYWYLQNLGQGPELLIRYENEEAVDDSQLPKDRFSAERLKGVDSTLKIQPAELGDSAVYLCASSLGGATHNEQFFGPGTRLTVL.

Points on this clone: Mismatch with germline at one junction end may stem from a read error. J is TRBJ2-2 and V is TRBV6-4; D may be TRBD1 or TRBD2 (5 bases each). There are 14 residues in the CDR3. The germline gives CDR1 MRHNA, CDR2 SNTAGT. The CDR3 is CASSGDLGTGELFF. CDR3 DNA: TGTGCCAGTAGTGGGGACCTCGGGACCGGGGAGCTGTTTTTT.

This rearrangement joins TRBV19 to TRBJ2-7; tentative D call: TRBD1 (5 bases). V lost 5 bases and J lost 4, with 18 bases in between. This CDR3 comprises 15 residues. Germline V gene lookup returns CDR1 LNHDA and CDR2 SQIVND (reference sequence). CDR3 residues: CASSSRKGNLYEQYF. The CDR3 bases are TGTGCCAGTAGTTCCAGGAAGGGGAACTTGTACGAGCAGTACTTC. The whole variable domain, remainder taken from reference TRBV19 and TRBJ2-7, is DGGITQSPKYLFRKEGQNVTLSCEQNLNHDAMYWYRQDPGQGLRLIYYSQIVNDFQKGDIAEGYSVSREKKESFPLTVTSAQKNPTAFYLCASSSRKGNLYEQYFGPGTRLTVT.

This chain uses TRBV5-4 with TRBJ1-6, with a possible D match to TRBD1 (5 bases). The CDR3 is made up of 16 amino acids. Germline lookup yields CDR1 SGHNT and CDR2 YYREEE (reference sequence). Trimming removed 0 bases from V and 10 bases from J, with 17 bases in between. CDR3 DNA sequence: TGTGCCAGCAGCTTGGGCGTGGGCAGGGTGTGGTCACCCCTCCACTTT. Amino acid sequence: CASSLGVGRVWSPLHF.

The genes are TRBV5-1 and TRBJ2-4; D call uncertain. This CDR3 spans 14 amino acids. Germline-derived CDR1 and CDR2 are SGHRS and YFSETQ. V shed 1 base and J shed 2 bases, with 7 bases lying between them. The CDR3 sequence is CASSLTQTKNIQYF. The CDR3 region has the DNA TGCGCCAGCAGCTTGACCCAGACCAAAAACATTCAGTACTTC.

V usage is TRBV24-1 and J usage is TRBJ2-5, with 7 bases identical to TRBD2. There are 15 residues in the CDR3. Germline lookup yields CDR1 KGHDR and CDR2 SFDVKD. Trimming removed 4 bases from V and 2 bases from J; junction bases left unmatched: 6. DNA of the CDR3: TGTGCCACCAGTGACCCTCCTAGCGGACAAGAGACCCAGTACTTC. Translating it yields CATSDPPSGQETQYF.

The chain employs TRBV5-1 and TRBJ2-3, with 11 bases that match TRBD1. Unmatched junction bases numbered 5, after V lost 4 bases and J lost 4 bases. There are 15 residues in the CDR3. Germline CDR1 is SGHRS and CDR2 is YFSETQ. The CDR3 here is CASSGGQGVADTQYF. The CDR3 bases are TGCGCCAGCAGCGGGGGACAGGGGGTCGCAGATACGCAGTATTTT. Drawing the rest from reference TRBV5-1 and TRBJ2-3, the complete variable domain is KAGVTQTPRYLIKTRGQQVTLSCSPISGHRSVSWYQQTPGQGLQFLFEYFSETQRNKGNFPGRFSGRQFSNSRSEMNVSTLELGDSALYLCASSGGQGVADTQYFGPGTRLTVL.

The chain uses TRBV4-1 and TRBJ1-2, with unresolved D. The CDR3 is 14 amino acids. Trimming stripped 1 base from V and 4 bases from J, with 10 bases between. The germline CDR1 and CDR2 sequences are MGHRA and YSYEKL. CDR3 DNA: TGCGCCAGCAGCCAAGGTTTCCGGCCCTATGGCTACACCTTC. It is translated as CASSQGFRPYGYTF.

J is TRBJ2-5 and V is TRBV21-1; the table calls TRBD2, which could not be checked here. TRBV21-1 is deemed a pseudogene. The CDR3 is 14 residues long. The CDR3: CASRGLAGPETQYF. In nucleotides, the CDR3 is TGTGCCAGCAGAGGACTAGCGGGGCCAGAGACCCAGTACTTC.